This T cell receptor beta chain stems from a study of T cell changes during pregnancy in multiple sclerosis. Germline V gene data show CDR1 as MGHRA and CDR2 as YSYEKL. The CDR3 runs 16 residues. The germline V and J ends were trimmed by 4 bases and 7 bases, with 17 bases remaining between them. The table came from immunoSEQ multiplex PCR; TCRdb's copy has only in-frame clones and leaves some out. The table records approximately 33,000 clones, about 86% of them present only once. This receptor was obtained from a female donor in good health, enrolled as a control in a pregnancy study. The sample here was CD4+ T cells from peripheral blood mononuclear cells, taken in the first trimester of pregnancy. The chain employs TRBV4-1 and TRBJ1-6, with a tentative D call TRBD1 (5 bases). The CDR3 nucleotides are TGCGCCAGCAGCCGCGAACAGGTTATCTCAAATTCACCCCTCCACTTT. Amino acid sequence: CASSREQVISNSPLHF.